The TCR beta chain under discussion was sequenced for a study of control samples from healthy donors and cancer patients. TCRdb's copy holds only in-frame clones and misses some; the assay was immunoSEQ multiplex PCR. The table includes roughly 120,000 clones, roughly 90% detected once. This clone turned up a few times. The CDR3 spans 15 residues. The trim removed 4 bases at V and 6 bases at J, leaving 7 bases unmatched. CDR1 is LGHNA and CDR2 is YSLEER in the germline V gene. The sample taken for sequencing was PBMCs. This sequence joins TRBV4-3 and TRBJ2-2; 8 bases are shared with TRBD1. The TCR originated in a woman between 55 and 75 years old with lung cancer. The CDR3 sequence is CASSPTTGVAGELFF. CDR3 in DNA: TGCGCCAGCAGCCCAACGACAGGGGTTGCCGGGGAGCTGTTTTTT.